Below, 24 T cell receptor beta chains from the same sample are listed, as sequenced in a study of vaccination and CD4 T cells after COVID-19. Indicated treatment: approximately nine-day PBMC culture with coronavirus spike peptide pools or control peptides (ViraFEST assay). Investigators obtained the unexposed donor's CD4+ T cells before the COVID-19 pandemic (2011-2018). No antigen has been assigned to these receptors. Sequencing of cultured CD4+ T cell DNA used the Oncomine TCR Beta short-read assay. TCRdb fed the PCR reads into MiXCR, producing one record per CDR3 protein. The data show 9,300 or so distinct CDR3 sequences, roughly 43% seen once. The specimen was CD4+ T cells from blood, cultured in vitro. These receptors were collected from a human donor in good health.

This clonotype was observed a single time. J is TRBJ2-7 and V is TRBV14; weak D call: TRBD2 (6 bases). Between the trimmed V and J ends, which lost 1 base and 0 bases, there was a span of 13 bases. CDR3 size: 16 residues. Germline V lookup: CDR1 SGHDN, CDR2 FVKESK. The CDR3 DNA reads as TGTGCCAGCAGCCAAGGAGGCGGGGCTAGCTCCTACGAGCAGTACTTC. The encoded protein is CASSQGGGASSYEQYF.

The chain combines TRBV28 with TRBJ2-5; 7 bases are shared with TRBD2. Looked up from germline, CDR1 is MDHEN and CDR2 is SYDVKM. V lost 6 bases and J lost 2; bases outside the gene matches: 12. CDR3 length: 16 residues. CDR3 DNA: TGTGCCAGCAGGCCAAGCCTTGGGGGGGGGCAAGAGACCCAGTACTTC. Its protein product is CASRPSLGGGQETQYF.

The chain employs TRBV28 and TRBJ1-2; 10 bases agree with TRBD1. The V gene's germline CDR1 is MDHEN and CDR2 SYDVKM. Losses at the gene ends were 5 bases for V and 10 bases for J; bases not matched to a gene: 4. This CDR3 is 12 amino acids long. The DNA for the CDR3 is TGTGCCAGCAGTAAAAGACAGGGGGCCTACACCTTC. Protein: CASSKRQGAYTF.

The rearrangement uses TRBV2 and TRBJ1-6, with 7 bases lining up with TRBD1. CDR1 is SNHLY and CDR2 is FYNNEI in the germline V gene. J gave up 14 bases and V 5 bases, and 12 bases lay outside the gene matches. The CDR3 sequence is 14 residues long. The CDR3 region has the DNA TGTGCCAGCAGTCGGGACAGTTCGATAGAGGCCCTCCACTTT. This encodes CASSRDSSIEALHF.

The chain is built from TRBV7-2 and TRBJ1-5, with D tentatively TRBD1 (5 bases). The CDR3 spans 16 residues. Looked up from germline, CDR1 is SGHTA and CDR2 is FQGNSA. V lost 6 bases and J 1 base, leaving 16 bases between the germline ends. The CDR3, as DNA: TGTGCCAGCAGAGGGGAAGGGGTTTTGAGCAATCAGCCCCAGCATTTT. Protein sequence: CASRGEGVLSNQPQHF.

The CDR3 is CASSVERNTEAFF. CDR3 coding DNA: TGTGCCAGCAGTGTGGAGAGGAACACTGAAGCTTTCTTT. The V and J genes are TRBV6-1 and TRBJ1-1; no reliable D call. In germline, CDR1 is MNHNS, CDR2 SASEGT. The CDR3 is made up of 13 amino acids. Trimming stripped 4 bases from V and 1 base from J, with 7 bases between.

The chain is built from TRBV15 and TRBJ1-2; D not resolved. Germline values: CDR1 LNHNV, CDR2 YYDKDF (reference sequence). The CDR3 has 14 amino acids. V was cut by 0 bases and J by 3 bases, with 8 bases left in between. The CDR3 DNA is TGTGCCACCAGCAGAGATATGAGGGACTATGGCTACACCTTC. Residues: CATSRDMRDYGYTF.

The chain uses TRBV6-1 and TRBJ1-5, with D uncertain. CDR3 length equals 14 residues. Germline V gives CDR1 MNHNS, CDR2 SASEGT. V was pared by 5 bases and J by 5 bases, with 13 bases between. The CDR3 DNA reads TGTGCCAGCAGTCCCGACGGATGGGATCAGCCCCAGCATTTT. Translating gives CASSPDGWDQPQHF.

The chain couples TRBV7-9 to TRBJ2-5; 9 positions agree with TRBD2. The ends lost 3 bases at V and 2 bases at J; junction bases unmatched: 4. The CDR3 sequence is 15 residues long. Germline V lookup: CDR1 SEHNR, CDR2 FQNEAQ (reference sequence). CDR3 bases: TGTGCCAGCAGCTTCCTAGCGGGGATACAAGAGACCCAGTACTTC. Residues: CASSFLAGIQETQYF. The entire variable domain, with the rest obtained from reference TRBV7-9 and TRBJ2-5, is as follows: DTGVSQNPRHKITKRGQNVTFRCDPISEHNRLYWYRQTLGQGPEFLTYFQNEAQLEKSRLLSDRFSAERPKGSFSTLEIQRTEQGDSAMYLCASSFLAGIQETQYFGPGTRLLVL.

This clonotype was seen only a few times. V usage is TRBV20-1 and J usage is TRBJ2-5; tentatively, D is TRBD2 (5 bases). This CDR3 comprises 15 residues. V was cut by 1 base and J by 2 bases, with 14 bases left in between. Germline V gene lookup returns CDR1 DFQATT and CDR2 SNEGSKA (reference sequence). The CDR3 loop reads CSARALLVPQETQYF. Here the CDR3 DNA reads TGCAGTGCTAGAGCCCTACTAGTCCCACAAGAGACCCAGTACTTC.

The genes are TRBV12-3 or TRBV12-4 and TRBJ1-2; D not resolved. V lost 1 base and J 4 bases, leaving 10 bases between the germline ends. The CDR3 length is 14 residues. CDR3 DNA: TGTGCCAGCAGTTTAGGCGCCAGCATCTATGGCTACACCTTC. This gives the protein CASSLGASIYGYTF.

V and J are TRBV6-2 or TRBV6-3 and TRBJ2-3; 11 positions match TRBD2. Germline V CDR1 and CDR2: MNHEY, SVGEGT. The V and J ends lost 7 bases and 5 bases, in that order; junction bases with no gene match: 5. The CDR3 is 14 residues long. The CDR3 spells CASTLAGGKDTQYF. The CDR3 coding sequence is TGTGCCAGCACGCTAGCGGGGGGTAAAGATACGCAGTATTTT.

This chain joins TRBV20-1 and TRBJ2-7; D not certain. This CDR3 comprises 13 residues. V lost 2 bases and J 7 bases, leaving 15 bases between the germline ends. Germline CDR1 DFQATT, CDR2 SNEGSKA (reference sequence). The CDR3 nucleotides are TGCAGTGCTAGATTTGGGCTGCTCGGGGAGCAGTACTTC. Its translation is CSARFGLLGEQYF.

This clonotype was found a few times. The genes are TRBV15 and TRBJ1-1; D remains unclear. Trimming shortened V by 4 bases and J by 3 bases, and 15 bases separated the two germline ends. The CDR3 spans 15 residues. Germline values: CDR1 LNHNV, CDR2 YYDKDF (reference sequence). CDR3 amino acids: CATSIWNLVDTEAFF. The CDR3 bases are TGTGCCACCAGCATTTGGAACCTCGTAGACACTGAAGCTTTCTTT.

This chain links TRBV6-5 with TRBJ2-5, with D possibly TRBD2 on 5 matching bases. V lost 3 bases and J 5 bases, leaving 13 bases between the germline ends. CDR1 and CDR2 (germline): MNHEY, SVGAGI. The CDR3 covers 14 residues. CDR3 in DNA: TGTGCCAGCAGTTATAAGGACGGGGTTGAGACCCAGTACTTC. It codes for CASSYKDGVETQYF.

The gene calls are TRBV6-1 and TRBJ1-1, with D perhaps matching TRBD1 (5 bases). Trimming stripped 11 bases from V and 4 bases from J, with 20 bases between. Germline V CDR1 and CDR2: MNHNS, SASEGT. The CDR3 is 14 amino acids. CDR3 DNA sequence: TGTGCCGCGGGGGTAGCCAGGTTCGGCACTGAAGCTTTCTTT. The encoded protein is CAAGVARFGTEAFF.

V and J are TRBV10-3 and TRBJ2-3, with 8 positions matching TRBD2. With V trimmed by 6 bases and J by 1 base, 15 bases remained unmatched. CDR1 is ENHRY and CDR2 is SYGVKD in the germline V gene. The CDR3 runs 18 residues. The CDR3 nucleotides read TGTGCCATCAGCCCTACTTCGGGGGCGGGGGGAGGCACAGATACGCAGTATTTT. It is translated as CAISPTSGAGGGTDTQYF.

This clonotype is classed as medium-sized. The J gene is TRBJ2-7, the V gene TRBV7-9; D ambiguous. CDR1 and CDR2 (germline): SEHNR, FQNEAQ (reference sequence). The CDR3 loop spans 13 amino acids. Trimming stripped 7 bases from V and 1 base from J, with 11 bases between. This CDR3 is CASKGSLSYEQYF. The CDR3 bases are TGTGCCAGCAAAGGCAGTCTTTCCTACGAGCAGTACTTC.

V gene TRBV11-2 combines with J gene TRBJ2-5; 12 nucleotides align to TRBD1. With V trimmed by 3 bases and J by 2 bases, 4 bases remained unmatched. The germline V gene encodes CDR1 SGHAT and CDR2 FQNNGV. The CDR3 spans 16 residues. CDR3 amino acids: CASSLGQGAQQETQYF. The CDR3 region has the DNA TGTGCCAGCAGCTTGGGACAGGGGGCGCAACAAGAGACCCAGTACTTC.

This sequence joins TRBV19 and TRBJ1-2; perhaps TRBD1 as D (5 bases). V dropped 3 bases and J dropped 4 bases, with 15 bases sitting between them. Germline CDR1 LNHDA, CDR2 SQIVND (reference sequence). The CDR3 spans 15 residues. The CDR3 DNA follows: TGTGCCAGTAGTATGAACCCAGGGACCATCTATGGCTACACCTTC. As protein: CASSMNPGTIYGYTF.

This clonotype showed up just a few times. V usage is TRBV7-2 and J usage is TRBJ2-1, with D possibly TRBD2 on 6 matching bases. Germline CDR1 is SGHTA and CDR2 is FQGNSA. This CDR3 contains 16 residues. The V gene lost 6 bases and the J gene lost 0 bases, with 15 bases spanning the gap. The CDR3 DNA is TGTGCCAGCAGAGCCAATGGAGGGAGCTCCTACAATGAGCAGTTCTTC. It is translated as CASRANGGSSYNEQFF.

This sequence joins TRBV5-1 and TRBJ1-1; weak D call: TRBD1 (6 bases). Deletions cut 3 bases from V and 9 bases from J, with 15 bases between. Germline V gene lookup returns CDR1 SGHRS and CDR2 YFSETQ. The CDR3 contains 13 residues. The CDR3 bases are TGCGCCAGCAGCTGGACCCCAGGGGATAAAGCTTTCTTT. Its translation is CASSWTPGDKAFF.

CDR3 bases: TGTGCCAGCAGCCTACAGGGGTTCACCTACAATGAGCAGTTCTTC. Translation: CASSLQGFTYNEQFF. The rearrangement joins TRBV6-1 to TRBJ2-1; 7 nucleotides line up with TRBD1. Losses at the gene ends were 6 bases for V and 2 bases for J; bases not matched to a gene: 7. This CDR3 comprises 15 residues. Germline CDR1 is MNHNS and CDR2 is SASEGT.

This clonotype was seen more than once but under ten times. The chain employs TRBV14 and TRBJ1-2, with TRBD1 identical over 12 bases. The V and J ends lost 2 bases and 5 bases, in that order; junction bases with no gene match: 9. Germline CDR1 reads SGHDN; CDR2 reads FVKESK. The CDR3 extends over 17 amino acids. The CDR3 DNA sequence: TGTGCCAGCAGCCAAACCGGGACAGGGGGCCGTAGGTATGGCTACACCTTC. This encodes CASSQTGTGGRRYGYTF.